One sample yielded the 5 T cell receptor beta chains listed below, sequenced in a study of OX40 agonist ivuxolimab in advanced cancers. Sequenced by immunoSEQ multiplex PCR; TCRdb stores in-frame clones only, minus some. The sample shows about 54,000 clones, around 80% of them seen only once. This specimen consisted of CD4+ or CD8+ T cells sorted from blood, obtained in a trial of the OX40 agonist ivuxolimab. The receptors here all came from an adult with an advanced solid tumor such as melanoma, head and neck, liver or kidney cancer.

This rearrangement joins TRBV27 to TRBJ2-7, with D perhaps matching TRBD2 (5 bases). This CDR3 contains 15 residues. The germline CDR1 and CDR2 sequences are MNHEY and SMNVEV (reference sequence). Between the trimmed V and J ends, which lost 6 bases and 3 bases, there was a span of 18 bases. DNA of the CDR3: TGTGCCAGCAGAATCCTCTCGGGATCGGGCTACGAGCAGTACTTC. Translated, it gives CASRILSGSGYEQYF.

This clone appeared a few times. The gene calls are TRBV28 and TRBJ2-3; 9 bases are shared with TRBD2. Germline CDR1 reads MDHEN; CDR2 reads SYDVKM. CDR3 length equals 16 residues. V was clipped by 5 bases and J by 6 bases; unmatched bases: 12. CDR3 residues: CASSQQGGLAGDTQYF. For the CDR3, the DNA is TGTGCCAGCAGTCAGCAAGGGGGACTAGCAGGGGATACGCAGTATTTT. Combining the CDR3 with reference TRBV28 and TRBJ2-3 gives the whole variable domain DVKVTQSSRYLVKRTGEKVFLECVQDMDHENMFWYRQDPGLGLRLIYFSYDVKMKEKGDIPEGYSVSREKKERFSLILESASTNQTSMYLCASSQQGGLAGDTQYFGPGTRLTVL.

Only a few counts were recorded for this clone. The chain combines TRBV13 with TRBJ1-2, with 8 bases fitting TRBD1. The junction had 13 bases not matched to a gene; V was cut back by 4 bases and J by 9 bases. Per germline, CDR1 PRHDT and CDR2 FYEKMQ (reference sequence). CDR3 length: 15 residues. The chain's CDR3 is CASSSSDRGDRSYTF. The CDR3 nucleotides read TGTGCCAGCAGCTCGTCAGACAGGGGAGATAGGAGCTACACCTTC.

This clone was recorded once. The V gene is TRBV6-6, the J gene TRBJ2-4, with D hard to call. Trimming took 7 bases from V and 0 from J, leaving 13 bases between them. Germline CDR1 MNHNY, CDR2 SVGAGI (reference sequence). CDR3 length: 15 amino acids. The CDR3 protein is CASTDTNLAKNIQYF. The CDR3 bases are TGTGCCAGCACTGATACAAATCTAGCCAAAAACATTCAGTACTTC.

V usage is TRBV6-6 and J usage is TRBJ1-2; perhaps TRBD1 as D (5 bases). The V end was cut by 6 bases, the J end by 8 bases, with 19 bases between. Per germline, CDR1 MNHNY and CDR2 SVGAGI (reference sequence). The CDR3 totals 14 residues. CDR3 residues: CASSSVGDPWGYTF. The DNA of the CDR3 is TGTGCCAGCAGCTCAGTAGGGGACCCCTGGGGCTACACCTTC.